These T cell receptor beta chains were read from a single sample in a study of blood T cell repertoires in COVID-19. The assay was immunoSEQ multiplex PCR, and TCRdb's table has in-frame clones only and misses some. This repertoire shows fewer than 400,000 clones, 85% to 90% found once; its top ten account for about 1.7%. Sequencing used peripheral blood. The receptors come from a woman in her twenties or thirties with COVID-19, enrolled during active disease. Each CDR3 is given with its conserved first and last residue. A D gene is named only where the DNA matches it firmly. Clone sizes are given selectively: once, few, many, or a class where the clone is expanded.

D	J	size	V	DNA	CDR3
TRBD2	TRBJ2-7	NA	TRBV3-1/TRBV3-2	TGTGCCAGCAGCCCTCGGGAGGTGACCTACGAGCAGTACTTC	CASSPREVTYEQYF
TRBD2	TRBJ2-1	NA	TRBV5-1	TGCGCCAGCAGCTTGGAGGATAGCGGGAATGAGCAGTTCTTC	CASSLEDSGNEQFF
NA	TRBJ1-5	NA	TRBV7-6	TGTGCCAGCAGCGCGACAGGAATCGGCAATCAGCCCCAGCATTTT	CASSATGIGNQPQHF
NA	TRBJ2-5	NA	TRBV9	TGTGCCAGCAGCGTAGAGGCGGCCCAAGAGACCCAGTACTTC	CASSVEAAQETQYF
NA	TRBJ1-1	few	TRBV5-1	TGCGCCAGCAGCTTTGAGGGAACTGAAGCTTTCTTT	CASSFEGTEAFF
TRBD1	TRBJ1-2	few	TRBV2	TGTGCCGGGAAATCGGGACAGGGGGACTATGGCTACACCTTC	CAGKSGQGDYGYTF
TRBD1	TRBJ1-2	NA	TRBV12-3/TRBV12-4	TGTGCCAGCAGGGGGGGACAGCCAGATGGCTACACCTTC	CASRGGQPDGYTF
NA	TRBJ2-3	NA	TRBV7-2	TGTGCCAGCAGCCCCGCGGCGGATACGCAGTATTTT	CASSPAADTQYF
TRBD1	TRBJ1-1	NA	TRBV7-8	TGTGCCAGCAGTTTAAGGACAGGGAAGAAGACTGAAGCTTTCTTT	CASSLRTGKKTEAFF
NA	TRBJ2-3	NA	TRBV5-1	TGCGCCAGCAGCAGGGGCTACTCGACAGATACGCAGTATTTT	CASSRGYSTDTQYF
NA	TRBJ1-1	NA	TRBV19	TGTGCCAGTAGTTCCCGGGACACCCGTAACACTGAAGCTTTCTTT	CASSSRDTRNTEAFF
TRBD1	TRBJ1-5	NA	TRBV24-1	TGTGCCACCGGGGACAGTACGGCTGTGCAGCCCCAGCATTTT	CATGDSTAVQPQHF
TRBD1	TRBJ2-1	NA	TRBV11-3	TGTGCCAGCAGCTTTCAGACAGGGGGCTCCTACAATGAGCAGTTCTTC	CASSFQTGGSYNEQFF
TRBD1	TRBJ1-1	NA	TRBV27	TGTGCCAGCAGTTTAGACAGGGTAAACACTGAAGCTTTCTTT	CASSLDRVNTEAFF
NA	TRBJ1-1	NA	TRBV19	TGTGCCAGTACTATGGGAGCCCTGAACACTGAAGCTTTCTTT	CASTMGALNTEAFF
NA	TRBJ1-6	NA	TRBV4-2	TGTGCCAGCAGCCAAGACCCCCTACCACAGGGTTATAATTCACCCCTCCACTTT	CASSQDPLPQGYNSPLHF